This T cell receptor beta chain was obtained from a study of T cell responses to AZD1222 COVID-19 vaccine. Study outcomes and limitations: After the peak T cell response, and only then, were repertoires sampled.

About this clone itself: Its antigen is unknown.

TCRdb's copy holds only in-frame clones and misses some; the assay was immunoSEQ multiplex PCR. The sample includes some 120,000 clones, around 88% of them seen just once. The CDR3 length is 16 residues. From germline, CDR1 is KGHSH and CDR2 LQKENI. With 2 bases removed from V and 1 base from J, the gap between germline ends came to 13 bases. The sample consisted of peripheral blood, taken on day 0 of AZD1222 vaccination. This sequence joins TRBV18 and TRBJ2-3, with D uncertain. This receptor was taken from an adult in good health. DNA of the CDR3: TGTGCCAGCTCACCAGCAAACAGAGAAGGCACAGATACGCAGTATTTT. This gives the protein CASSPANREGTDTQYF.